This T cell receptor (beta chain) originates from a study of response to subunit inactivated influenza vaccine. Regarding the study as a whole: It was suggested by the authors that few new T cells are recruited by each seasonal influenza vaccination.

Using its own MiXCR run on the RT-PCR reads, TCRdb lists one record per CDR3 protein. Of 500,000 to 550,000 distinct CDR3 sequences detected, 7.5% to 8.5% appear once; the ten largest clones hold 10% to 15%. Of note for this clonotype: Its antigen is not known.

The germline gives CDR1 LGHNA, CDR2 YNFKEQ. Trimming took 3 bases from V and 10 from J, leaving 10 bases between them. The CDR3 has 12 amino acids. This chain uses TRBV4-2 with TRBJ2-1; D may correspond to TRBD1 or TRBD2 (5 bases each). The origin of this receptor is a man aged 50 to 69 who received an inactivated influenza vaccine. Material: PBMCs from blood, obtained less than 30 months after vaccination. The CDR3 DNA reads TGTGCCAGCAGCCAGGGGTGGGGGGAGCAGTTCTTC. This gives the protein CASSQGWGEQFF.